The 8 T cell receptor beta chains below all came from one sample that was sequenced in a study of post-analysis software for immune sequencing data (dated by TCRdb to about 2015). The research as a whole found: Roughly 5 TRBV segments, including TRBV5-6, TRBV5-1 and TRBV20-1, were significantly more frequent in patients than controls.

Their specific antigens are unknown. Receptor libraries were prepared by PCR. Sequencing used an Illumina HiSeq 2500. To reduce PCR and sequencing biases, unique molecular identifiers were incorporated into the TCR beta cDNA libraries. TCRdb took the public reads, trimmed them with fastp at Q25, ran MiXCR for clone calling and kept in-frame beta chains. Identical CDR3 protein sequences are pooled into one entry, listed with their most common genes and DNA. The table for this sample lists hundreds of thousands of distinct CDR3 sequences; 25% to 30% of them were counted only once. Clones ranked in the top ten supply approximately 0.55% of the sample. The sequencing sample was made of blood. Receptors originate from a girl aged 5 to 17 with multiple sclerosis.

V and J are TRBV6-5 and TRBJ1-1; 7 bases align to TRBD1. The CDR3 is 18 residues long. Unmatched junction bases numbered 18, after V lost 4 bases and J lost 4 bases. Germline values: CDR1 MNHEY, CDR2 SVGAGI. The CDR3 bases are TGTGCCAGCAGTTCCATAATCCGGGACAGTATACTTCCCACTGAAGCTTTCTTT. Residues: CASSSIIRDSILPTEAFF.

This clonotype was seen repeatedly, ten times or more. The rearrangement uses TRBV5-1 and TRBJ2-7, with 13 bases that match TRBD2. This CDR3 comprises 16 residues. The germline CDR1 and CDR2 sequences are SGHRS and YFSETQ. V lost 0 bases to trimming and J lost 2 bases; unmatched junction nucleotides: 2. The CDR3 loop is CASSLGGLAGAYEQYF. The DNA for the CDR3 is TGCGCCAGCAGCTTGGGAGGACTAGCGGGAGCCTACGAGCAGTACTTC.

As regards this clonotype: Being one base from a much bigger clone, this may be a read error. This sequence joins TRBV29-1 and TRBJ2-4; D is possibly TRBD2 (6 bases). This CDR3 is 14 amino acids long. The V end lost 0 bases, the J end lost 2 bases, and 8 bases lay between the germline ends. Germline CDR1 SQVTM, CDR2 ANQGSEA. CDR3 region: CSVEEAGTKNIQYF. The CDR3 nucleotides read TGCAGCGTTGAAGAGGCGGGGACCAAAAACATTCAGTACTTC.

This clonotype was picked up a small number of times. This chain uses TRBV11-2 with TRBJ2-1, with a weak D call TRBD2 (5 bases). Trimming stripped 5 bases from V and 10 bases from J, with 15 bases between. Per the germline V gene, CDR1 is SGHAT and CDR2 is FQNNGV. There are 13 residues in the CDR3. CDR3 DNA sequence: TGTGCCAGCAGCCCCGACTACCCCGGGGAGCAGTTCTTC. Protein product: CASSPDYPGEQFF.

This clonotype came up many times. This sequence joins TRBV4-3 and TRBJ2-3; TRBD2 matches 11 bases. Germline CDR1 and CDR2: LGHNA and YSLEER. V lost 2 bases to trimming and J lost 6 bases; unmatched junction nucleotides: 10. The CDR3 length is 17 residues. This CDR3 reads CASSQRGSSGRRDTQYF. The CDR3 bases are TGCGCCAGCAGCCAACGGGGGTCTAGCGGGAGGAGGGATACGCAGTATTTT.

The chain has TRBV28 and TRBJ1-2, with D uncertain. Germline V lookup: CDR1 MDHEN, CDR2 SYDVKM. The CDR3 loop spans 13 amino acids. V lost 6 bases and J 0 bases, leaving 8 bases between the germline ends. The CDR3 DNA reads TGTGCCAGCAGGGACGCAGCTAACTATGGCTACACCTTC. This gives the protein CASRDAANYGYTF.

The chain carries TRBV20-1 and TRBJ1-2; D possibly corresponds to TRBD1 (5 bases). CDR1 and CDR2 from the germline V gene are DFQATT and SNEGSKA (reference sequence). The CDR3 runs 14 residues. The V gene lost 6 bases and the J gene lost 2 bases, with 16 bases spanning the gap. In DNA, the CDR3 is TGCAGTGCATATACCGGGACGGCGAACTATGGCTACACCTTC. Amino acids: CSAYTGTANYGYTF.

Notes on this clonotype: One end of the junction does not line up with germline, which may come from a read error. This rearrangement joins TRBV20-1 to TRBJ2-3; 9 bases fit TRBD2. Per the germline V gene, CDR1 is DFQATT and CDR2 is SNEGSKA (reference sequence). This CDR3 has 16 amino acids. The CDR3 DNA reads TGCAGTACTAGAGATGCCCAGCGGGGGGCCACAGATACGCAGTATTTT. Encoded protein: CSTRDAQRGATDTQYF.